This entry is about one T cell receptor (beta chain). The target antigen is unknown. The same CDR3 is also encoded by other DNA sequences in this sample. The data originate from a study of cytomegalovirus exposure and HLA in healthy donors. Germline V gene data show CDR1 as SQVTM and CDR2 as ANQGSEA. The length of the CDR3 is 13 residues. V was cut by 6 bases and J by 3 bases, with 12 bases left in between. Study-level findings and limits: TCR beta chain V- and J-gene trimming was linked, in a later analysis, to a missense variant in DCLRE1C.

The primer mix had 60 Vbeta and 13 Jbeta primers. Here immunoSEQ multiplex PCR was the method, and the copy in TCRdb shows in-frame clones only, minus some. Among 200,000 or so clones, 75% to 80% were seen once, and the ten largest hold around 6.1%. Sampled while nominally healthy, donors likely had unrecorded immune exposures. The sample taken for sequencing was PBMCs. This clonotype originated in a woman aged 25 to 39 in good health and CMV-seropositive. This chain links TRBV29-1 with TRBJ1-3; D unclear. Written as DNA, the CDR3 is TGCAGCGTCCGAGGGCCGGGTGGAAACACCATATATTTT. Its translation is CSVRGPGGNTIYF. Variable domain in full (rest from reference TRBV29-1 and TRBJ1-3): SAVISQKPSRDICQRGTSLTIQCQVDSQVTMMFWYRQQPGQSLTLIATANQGSEATYESGFVIDKFPISRPNLTFSTLTVSNMSPEDSSIYLCSVRGPGGNTIYFGEGSWLTVV.